This entry lists 27 T cell receptor beta chains sequenced from one sample in a study of T-cell reconstitution after alpha-beta-depleted transplantation in children. It was with unique molecular identifiers that the TCRbeta library was prepared. MiXCR, run by TCRdb on the PCR reads, gives a single entry per CDR3 protein. The sample holds about 20,000 distinct CDR3 sequences; approximately 13% are singletons and the top ten take around 35%. The source material was PBMCs, mostly from graft donor cells, sampled 60 days after TCRalphabeta/CD19-depleted stem cell transplant. The origin of the receptors is a female patient between 2 and 15 years old who had a stem cell transplant for congenital amegakaryocytic thrombocytopenia, so the T cells may come from the graft donor.

The gene calls are TRBV27 and TRBJ2-3; the D gene is possibly TRBD1 (5 bases). The germline V gene has CDR1 MNHEY and CDR2 SMNVEV (reference sequence). V shed 4 bases and J shed 3 bases, with 14 bases lying between them. This CDR3 region has 15 residues. DNA for the CDR3: TGTGCCAGCAGTTCCCGGGCAAAGGGGACAGATACGCAGTATTTT. Protein product: CASSSRAKGTDTQYF.

The V call is TRBV30, the J call TRBJ1-3; D gene ambiguous. V was pared by 5 bases and J by 0 bases, with 5 bases between. The CDR3 consists of 12 residues. In germline, CDR1 is GTSNPN, CDR2 SVGIG (reference sequence). The CDR3 sequence: CAWGASGNTIYF. CDR3 DNA: TGTGCCTGGGGAGCCTCTGGAAACACCATATATTTT.

This clonotype was recorded at least ten times. This rearrangement joins TRBV5-1 to TRBJ2-7; 10 nucleotides line up with TRBD2. This CDR3 is built from 16 residues. Germline V CDR1 and CDR2: SGHRS, YFSETQ. J was trimmed by 3 bases and V by 4 bases; bases with no gene match: 10. The CDR3 is CASSHGEIAGGYEQYF. The CDR3 DNA reads as TGCGCCAGCAGCCACGGTGAAATAGCGGGGGGCTACGAGCAGTACTTC.

This clonotype was seen a handful of times. The V gene is TRBV19, the J gene TRBJ1-5; 7 nucleotides agree with TRBD1. CDR1 is LNHDA and CDR2 is SQIVND in the germline V gene (reference sequence). The CDR3 sequence is 14 residues long. Trimming at V came to 5 bases and at J to 0 bases, leaving 1 base not matched to a gene. DNA of the CDR3: TGTGCCAGTAGTGGGACAGTTAGCAATCAGCCCCAGCATTTT. Amino acids: CASSGTVSNQPQHF. Looking up the rest from reference TRBV19 and TRBJ1-5 gives the full variable domain: DGGITQSPKYLFRKEGQNVTLSCEQNLNHDAMYWYRQDPGQGLRLIYYSQIVNDFQKGDIAEGYSVSREKKESFPLTVTSAQKNPTAFYLCASSGTVSNQPQHFGDGTRLSIL.

This clonotype was observed a handful of times. The rearrangement joins TRBV3-1 to TRBJ2-7; 12 bases agree with TRBD2. J was trimmed by 2 bases and V by 10 bases; bases with no gene match: 9. Germline assignment: CDR1 LGHDT and CDR2 YNNKEL (reference sequence). CDR3 length: 15 residues. CDR3 loop: CATTLGLAGTYEQYF. CDR3 coding DNA: TGTGCCACCACCCTTGGACTAGCGGGGACCTACGAGCAGTACTTC.

This clonotype was counted many times. This chain uses TRBV20-1 with TRBJ2-5, with 7 bases that match TRBD1. The CDR3 covers 15 residues. V shed 3 bases, J shed 2 bases, and the junction held 9 bases outside the gene matches. The germline V gene encodes CDR1 DFQATT and CDR2 SNEGSKA (reference sequence). This chain's CDR3 is CSASSGQAIQETQYF. The CDR3 DNA reads TGCAGTGCTAGTTCTGGACAGGCGATTCAAGAGACCCAGTACTTC.

This clonotype has at least ten counts. V is TRBV7-9 and J is TRBJ1-2; D is perhaps TRBD1 (5 bases). CDR1 is SEHNR, CDR2 FQNEAQ, per germline (reference sequence). The germline V and J ends were trimmed by 2 bases and 7 bases, with 8 bases remaining between them. The CDR3 covers 12 residues. CDR3: CASSLPGGGYTF. Written as DNA, the CDR3 is TGTGCCAGCAGCTTACCTGGGGGTGGCTACACCTTC.

This clonotype was seen at least ten times. This chain joins TRBV28 and TRBJ2-3; no definite D call. V was clipped by 6 bases and J by 5 bases, with 15 bases between them. Germline V gene sequence: CDR1 MDHEN, CDR2 SYDVKM. This CDR3 comprises 14 residues. DNA of the CDR3: TGTGCCAGCAGGTACCCGATAGTAGGAGATACGCAGTATTTT. This codes for CASRYPIVGDTQYF.

This clonotype appeared many times. V gene TRBV28 combines with J gene TRBJ2-1; 9 nucleotides line up with TRBD2. J was trimmed by 10 bases and V by 6 bases; bases with no gene match: 10. Germline CDR1 reads MDHEN; CDR2 reads SYDVKM. This CDR3 region has 14 residues. The CDR3 coding sequence is TGTGCCAGCAGAGACCCGGGACTAGCAGGCGAGCAGTTCTTC. Translating gives CASRDPGLAGEQFF.

There are many counts of this clonotype. The V call is TRBV5-1, the J call TRBJ2-7; TRBD2 aligns across 12 bases. The trim removed 3 bases at V and 5 bases at J, leaving 6 bases unmatched. The CDR3 loop spans 15 amino acids. Germline lookup yields CDR1 SGHRS and CDR2 YFSETQ. The CDR3 loop reads CASSSTSGRPHEQYF. In nucleotides, the CDR3 is TGCGCCAGCAGCTCCACTAGCGGGAGGCCCCACGAGCAGTACTTC. Using reference TRBV5-1 and TRBJ2-7 for the parts outside the CDR3, the full variable domain is KAGVTQTPRYLIKTRGQQVTLSCSPISGHRSVSWYQQTPGQGLQFLFEYFSETQRNKGNFPGRFSGRQFSNSRSEMNVSTLELGDSALYLCASSSTSGRPHEQYFGPGTRLTVT.

This clonotype was found many times. This rearrangement joins TRBV5-1 to TRBJ2-4; 12 bases are shared with TRBD2. CDR1 and CDR2 (germline): SGHRS, YFSETQ. The CDR3 is 17 amino acids. V shed 4 bases, J shed 8 bases, and the junction held 13 bases outside the gene matches. The CDR3 here is CASSPGPSGGELHIQYF. CDR3 sequence (DNA): TGCGCCAGCAGCCCAGGCCCTAGCGGGGGGGAGTTGCACATTCAGTACTTC.

Many counts were recorded for this clonotype. The V gene is TRBV18, the J gene TRBJ2-5; D ambiguous. The CDR3 sequence is 13 residues long. The germline V gene encodes CDR1 KGHSH and CDR2 LQKENI. Trimming shortened V by 6 bases and J by 2 bases, and 10 bases separated the two germline ends. The CDR3 DNA is TGTGCCAGCTCGTCCGCGAGGCAAGAGACCCAGTACTTC. Its translation: CASSSARQETQYF. Filled out from reference TRBV18 and TRBJ2-5, the complete variable domain reads NAGVMQNPRHLVRRRGQEARLRCSPMKGHSHVYWYRQLPEEGLKFMVYLQKENIIDESGMPKERFSAEFPKEGPSILRIQQVVRGDSAAYFCASSSARQETQYFGPGTRLLVL.

This clonotype was recorded many times. The rearrangement joins TRBV10-3 to TRBJ2-7, with D possibly matching TRBD1 (6 bases). Germline values: CDR1 ENHRY, CDR2 SYGVKD. V was trimmed by 5 bases and J by 4 bases, leaving 12 bases between them. The CDR3 consists of 13 residues. This CDR3 reads CAISPGVDYEQYF. CDR3 nucleotide sequence: TGTGCCATCAGTCCAGGGGTGGATTACGAGCAGTACTTC.

This clonotype was detected ten times or more. The J gene is TRBJ2-5, the V gene TRBV14, with D maybe TRBD2 (6 bases). Per germline, CDR1 SGHDN and CDR2 FVKESK. The CDR3 has 15 residues. Trimming cost V 5 bases and J 3 bases, with 16 bases left between them. CDR3 amino acids: CASSSAGLTKETQYF. The CDR3, as DNA: TGTGCCAGCAGCTCCGCGGGACTGACTAAAGAGACCCAGTACTTC. Looking up the rest from reference TRBV14 and TRBJ2-5 gives the full variable domain: EAGVTQFPSHSVIEKGQTVTLRCDPISGHDNLYWYRRVMGKEIKFLLHFVKESKQDESGMPNNRFLAERTGGTYSTLKVQPAELEDSGVYFCASSSAGLTKETQYFGPGTRLLVL.

In this sample, this clonotype turned up many times. The chain recombines TRBV11-2 with TRBJ2-7; D is unclear. This CDR3 region has 17 residues. V lost 1 base, J lost 5 bases, and 21 bases lay in between. Germline-derived CDR1 and CDR2 are SGHAT and FQNNGV. CDR3: CASSLGLRGPRLHEQYF. The CDR3 region has the DNA TGTGCCAGCAGCTTAGGGTTGCGTGGCCCACGCCTACACGAGCAGTACTTC.

This clonotype ranks as medium-sized. J is TRBJ1-4 and V is TRBV10-3, with 9 bases fitting TRBD1. The CDR3 contains 15 residues. Trimming took 5 bases from V and 8 from J; bases not matched to a gene: 9. In germline, CDR1 is ENHRY, CDR2 SYGVKD. The CDR3 loop is CAISPGQGMGEKLFF. The CDR3, as DNA: TGTGCCATCAGTCCCGGACAGGGGATGGGAGAAAAACTGTTTTTT.

This clonotype was detected ten times or more. This chain joins TRBV12-3 or TRBV12-4 and TRBJ2-5, with no clear D. The CDR3 runs 13 residues. The V and J ends lost 3 bases and 2 bases respectively, with 7 bases between them. In DNA form, the CDR3 reads TGTGCCAGCAGTTTGGGCAGTCAAGAGACCCAGTACTTC. Translated: CASSLGSQETQYF.

This clonotype occurred many times. The chain uses TRBV20-1 and TRBJ2-1; D unclear. The CDR3 runs to 13 residues. The germline V and J ends were trimmed by 2 bases and 6 bases, with 11 bases remaining between them. CDR1 DFQATT and CDR2 SNEGSKA come from the germline V gene (reference sequence). The CDR3, as DNA: TGCAGTGCTAGAAAAGGGCGTTTCAATGAGCAGTTCTTC. It specifies CSARKGRFNEQFF.

This clonotype came up many times. The chain recombines TRBV29-1 with TRBJ1-2, with no clear D. Germline V gene sequence: CDR1 SQVTM, CDR2 ANQGSEA. The CDR3 runs to 10 residues. Trimming pared 6 bases from V and 8 bases from J, leaving 10 bases between. CDR3 region: CSVMAGGYTF. For the CDR3, the DNA is TGCAGCGTGATGGCCGGGGGCTACACCTTC. Full variable domain (rest looked up from reference TRBV29-1 and TRBJ1-2): SAVISQKPSRDICQRGTSLTIQCQVDSQVTMMFWYRQQPGQSLTLIATANQGSEATYESGFVIDKFPISRPNLTFSTLTVSNMSPEDSSIYLCSVMAGGYTFGSGTRLTVV.

This clonotype was counted at least ten times. V and J are TRBV24-1 and TRBJ2-1; possibly TRBD2 for D (6 bases). The CDR3 spans 13 residues. V was shortened by 3 bases and J by 8 bases, with 10 bases between the two germline ends. CDR1 and CDR2 (germline): KGHDR, SFDVKD. The CDR3 coding sequence is TGTGCCACCAGTGATCCGCGGGGCGATGAGCAGTTCTTC. It is translated as CATSDPRGDEQFF.

This clonotype came up many times. This rearrangement joins TRBV7-2 to TRBJ2-7; TRBD1 matches at 8 bases. V gave up 5 bases and J gave up 1 base; unmatched junction bases: 7. CDR3 length: 15 amino acids. The germline CDR1 and CDR2 sequences are SGHTA and FQGNSA. The CDR3 loop is CASSRQGWRSYEQYF. The CDR3 DNA is TGTGCCAGCAGCCGACAGGGGTGGAGGTCCTACGAGCAGTACTTC.

The table lists this clonotype with many counts. The genes are TRBV7-6 and TRBJ2-1; 11 nucleotides match TRBD2. After removal of 2 bases from V and 4 bases from J, the junction contained 1 base not matched to a gene. CDR3 length: 15 amino acids. Germline V gene lookup returns CDR1 SGHVS and CDR2 FNYEAQ. This CDR3 is CASSLRLAGYNEQFF. CDR3 bases: TGTGCCAGCAGCTTAAGACTAGCGGGGTACAATGAGCAGTTCTTC.

There are many counts of this clonotype. The chain combines TRBV20-1 with TRBJ2-1, with 13 bases fitting TRBD2. CDR1 and CDR2 (germline): DFQATT, SNEGSKA (reference sequence). With 3 bases clipped from V and 8 bases from J, the junction kept 10 bases outside the gene matches. The length of the CDR3 is 16 residues. The CDR3 sequence is CSASQMRTSGSYEQFF. The CDR3 bases are TGCAGTGCTAGTCAGATGAGGACTAGCGGGAGTTATGAGCAGTTCTTC.

This clonotype has just a few counts. The CDR3 sequence is CSARDGAEDYNEQFF. CDR3 sequence (DNA): TGCAGTGCTAGAGATGGAGCGGAGGACTACAATGAGCAGTTCTTC. The chain is built from TRBV20-1 and TRBJ2-1; TRBD2 might be the D (5 bases). In germline, CDR1 is DFQATT, CDR2 SNEGSKA (reference sequence). V dropped 0 bases and J dropped 3 bases, with 12 bases sitting between them. CDR3 length: 15 amino acids.

This chain uses TRBV5-1 with TRBJ2-7, with D possibly TRBD1 on 6 matching bases. Germline values: CDR1 SGHRS, CDR2 YFSETQ. CDR3 length: 16 residues. Between the trimmed V and J ends, which lost 0 bases and 2 bases, there was a span of 15 bases. In nucleotides, the CDR3 is TGCGCCAGCAGCTTGGGATCGACAGGTCCTACCTACGAGCAGTACTTC. This gives the protein CASSLGSTGPTYEQYF.

In its sample, this clonotype was seen many times. The V gene is TRBV20-1, the J gene TRBJ2-7, with 10 bases fitting TRBD2. Germline V gene sequence: CDR1 DFQATT, CDR2 SNEGSKA (reference sequence). Trimming took 0 bases from V and 2 from J; bases not matched to a gene: 4. The CDR3 covers 15 residues. The CDR3 DNA is TGCAGTGCTAGAGATTTGAGCGGGAGGGCCTACGAGCAGTACTTC. Translated, it gives CSARDLSGRAYEQYF.

This clonotype was found a few times. The chain carries TRBV7-3 and TRBJ2-3, with D possibly being TRBD2 (6 bases). Germline V gene lookup returns CDR1 SGHTA and CDR2 FQGTGA. The CDR3 spans 14 residues. The V and J ends lost 2 bases and 4 bases respectively, with 10 bases between them. CDR3 residues: CASSLSGGADTQYF. For the CDR3, the DNA is TGTGCCAGCAGCTTATCAGGCGGGGCAGATACGCAGTATTTT.